This T cell receptor beta chain emerged from a study of blood T cell repertoires in COVID-19. Repertoires were generated with immunoSEQ multiplex PCR, while TCRdb's copy carries only in-frame clones and drops some. The sample consists of tens of thousands of clones, 80% to 90% of them appearing once. The source material was peripheral blood. The source of this sequence is a human donor in a cohort sampled during active COVID-19.

The chain's CDR3 is CASSQVQGATNEKLFF. In DNA form, the CDR3 reads TGTGCCAGCAGCCAAGTACAGGGAGCAACTAATGAAAAACTGTTTTTT. The chain uses TRBV3-1 (or the pseudogene TRBV3-2) and TRBJ1-4; possible D gene TRBD1, 6 bases. The CDR3 length is 16 residues. Germline CDR1 reads LGHDT; CDR2 reads YNNKEL (reference sequence). Trimming pared 1 base from V and 0 bases from J, leaving 9 bases between.